A few counts support the clone carrying this T cell receptor beta chain. TCRbeta library preparation incorporated unique molecular identifiers. TCRdb called the PCR reads again in MiXCR, with one record for every CDR3 protein. The sample lists about 870,000 distinct CDR3 sequences, around 17% occurring once. This sample stems from a study of T-cell reconstitution after alpha-beta-depleted transplantation in children. Germline V gene data show CDR1 as SGHKS and CDR2 as YYEKEE (reference sequence). V lost 4 bases and J lost 7; bases outside the gene matches: 14. CDR3 length: 18 residues. The source is a male patient aged 10 to 17 who had a stem cell transplant for acute lymphoblastic leukemia, so the T cells may come from the graft donor. Source: PBMCs, mostly from graft donor cells, taken 360 days after TCRalphabeta/CD19-depleted stem cell transplant. This chain connects TRBV5-5 to TRBJ2-1, with 13 bases lining up with TRBD2. This CDR3 reads CASSTPLAGGPSSNEQFF. The CDR3 DNA reads TGTGCCAGCAGCACCCCACTAGCGGGAGGGCCTTCGAGTAATGAGCAGTTCTTC.